The 10 T cell receptor beta chains in this list originate from one sample, sequenced in a study of identical twins. Each CDR3 protein gets one entry after TCRdb re-called the 5' RACE reads with MiXCR. The table lists about 1.7 million distinct CDR3 sequences, 25% to 35% of them singletons, with around 0.3% in the top ten. Source material: cord blood. The receptors derive from a newborn girl in good health.

This clonotype has at least ten counts. CDR3: CASSRGGEQFF. In DNA, the CDR3 is TGTGCCAGCAGCCGGGGGGGTGAGCAGTTCTTC. The rearrangement links TRBV4-2 to TRBJ2-1; TRBD2 matches at 7 bases. The CDR3 sequence is 11 residues long. The germline gives CDR1 LGHNA, CDR2 YNFKEQ. Unmatched junction bases numbered 0, after V lost 4 bases and J lost 9 bases.

V is TRBV18 and J is TRBJ2-1, with TRBD2 matching 14 bases. V was clipped by 3 bases and J by 5 bases; unmatched bases: 0. Germline-derived CDR1 and CDR2 are KGHSH and LQKENI. The CDR3 extends over 15 amino acids. CDR3 residues: CASSPTSGRDNEQFF. CDR3 sequence (DNA): TGTGCCAGCTCACCGACTAGCGGGAGGGACAATGAGCAGTTCTTC.

The chain links TRBV7-2 to TRBJ2-4; the D call may be TRBD1 or TRBD2 (5 bases each). Germline values: CDR1 SGHTA, CDR2 FQGNSA. There are 14 residues in the CDR3. V lost 5 bases and J 5 bases, leaving 13 bases between the germline ends. The CDR3 sequence: CASSVRVGENIQYF. The CDR3 coding sequence is TGTGCCAGCAGCGTGAGGGTAGGGGAAAACATTCAGTACTTC.

Here the CDR3 reads CASSYGGGVTDTQYF. The DNA for the CDR3 is TGTGCCAGCAGTTACGGCGGGGGGGTCACAGATACGCAGTATTTT. The gene calls are TRBV6-6 and TRBJ2-3, with 9 bases identical to TRBD2. Germline lookup yields CDR1 MNHNY and CDR2 SVGAGI (reference sequence). J gave up 2 bases and V 2 bases, and 2 bases lay outside the gene matches. This CDR3 has 15 residues.

In this sample, this clonotype turned up a few times. The chain carries TRBV24-1 and TRBJ2-1; maybe TRBD2 (6 bases). V was clipped by 1 base and J by 0 bases, with 9 bases between them. The CDR3 extends over 16 amino acids. Germline V CDR1 and CDR2: KGHDR, SFDVKD. The CDR3 sequence: CATSDLRESSYNEQFF. The CDR3 DNA reads as TGTGCCACCAGTGATTTACGGGAGAGCTCCTACAATGAGCAGTTCTTC.

This clonotype was seen only a few times. The rearrangement joins TRBV3-1 to TRBJ2-7; D gene uncertain. This CDR3 region has 15 residues. The ends were cut back, 2 bases at V and 6 bases at J, with 17 bases in the middle. CDR1 and CDR2 from the germline V gene are LGHDT and YNNKEL (reference sequence). CDR3 protein: CASSQMRGLGFEQYF. The DNA for the CDR3 is TGTGCCAGCAGCCAAATGAGAGGATTGGGCTTCGAGCAGTACTTC.

The chain is built from TRBV6-5 and TRBJ2-7; TRBD2 agrees at 9 bases. The CDR3 is made up of 13 amino acids. Germline CDR1 MNHEY, CDR2 SVGAGI. J was trimmed by 6 bases and V by 6 bases; bases with no gene match: 6. CDR3 residues: CASSGLATSEQYF. CDR3 DNA: TGTGCCAGCAGCGGACTAGCGACTTCCGAGCAGTACTTC.

The V gene is TRBV7-9, the J gene TRBJ1-4; a possible D gene is TRBD1 (6 bases). The germline gives CDR1 SEHNR, CDR2 FQNEAQ (reference sequence). V was trimmed by 4 bases and J by 6 bases, leaving 15 bases between them. The CDR3 totals 15 residues. This CDR3 reads CASSSPGGRDEKLFF. The CDR3 DNA is TGTGCCAGCAGCTCCCCTGGGGGCCGGGATGAAAAACTGTTTTTT.

The genes are TRBV20-1 and TRBJ2-1; 11 nucleotides line up with TRBD1. Germline V CDR1 and CDR2: DFQATT, SNEGSKA (reference sequence). The CDR3 length is 14 residues. V dropped 2 bases and J dropped 10; count of bases not matched to a gene: 7. Here the CDR3 reads CSARWDRGSYEQFF. In nucleotides, the CDR3 is TGCAGTGCTAGATGGGACAGGGGGTCCTACGAGCAGTTCTTC.

The V and J genes are TRBV10-3 and TRBJ2-7, with 9 bases aligning to TRBD2. The J call could be wrong; TRBJ2-4 is a better fit for the DNA end. Germline values: CDR1 ENHRY, CDR2 SYGVKD. The CDR3 length is 14 residues. Here the CDR3 reads CAISDSGRENIQYF. CDR3 bases: TGTGCCATCAGTGATAGCGGGAGAGAGAACATTCAGTACTTC.